The sample holds one count of the clone carrying this T cell receptor beta chain. Germline-derived CDR1 and CDR2 are KGHSY and FQNENV. CDR3 length: 16 amino acids. Trimming cost V 4 bases and J 0 bases; bases outside gene matches: 3. The data were obtained in a study of blood T cell repertoires in COVID-19. TCRdb keeps only in-frame clones here, not all; method: immunoSEQ multiplex PCR. The sample lists roughly 77,000 clones, over 80% occurring once. The sequence was collected from a woman aged 80 or over with active COVID-19. The V call is TRBV16, the J call TRBJ2-1, with 10 nucleotides matching TRBD1. Sequencing was performed on peripheral blood. CDR3 protein: CASSPRDRGSYNEQFF. The DNA of the CDR3 is TGTGCCAGCAGCCCTAGGGACAGGGGCTCCTACAATGAGCAGTTCTTC.